The 29 T cell receptor beta chains listed next were all sequenced from one sample in a study of lymphopenia after photon versus proton radiotherapy. The data were produced by immunoSEQ multiplex PCR, yet TCRdb's version contains in-frame clones alone and is incomplete. The repertoire holds tens of thousands of clones, with 65% to 85% as singletons. The starting material was peripheral blood, obtained from a patient treated with proton-based radiotherapy. The source of these receptors is a man in his sixties with pancreatic cancer.

The J gene is TRBJ2-1, the V gene TRBV5-1, with D unclear. Trimming left V 5 bases short and J 0 bases short, with 12 bases between. This CDR3 has 15 residues. Germline CDR1 reads SGHRS; CDR2 reads YFSETQ. CDR3 sequence (DNA): TGCGCCAGCAGTCTCGACGGATTCTCCTACAATGAGCAGTTCTTC. It translates to CASSLDGFSYNEQFF.

The chain recombines TRBV18 with TRBJ2-5; TRBD1 matches 7 bases. V was pared by 3 bases and J by 2 bases, with 9 bases of the junction left unmatched. The CDR3 consists of 16 residues. Germline CDR1 and CDR2: KGHSH and LQKENI. The CDR3 here is CASSPLGQAAQETQYF. The CDR3, as DNA: TGTGCCAGCTCACCGTTAGGACAGGCTGCGCAAGAGACCCAGTACTTC.

This sequence joins TRBV11-3 and TRBJ2-7; D is perhaps TRBD1 (6 bases). CDR3 length: 17 residues. The V gene lost 5 bases and the J gene lost 4 bases, with 24 bases spanning the gap. Germline V gives CDR1 SGHNT, CDR2 YENEEA. CDR3: CASSDYYDITGRYEQYF. The CDR3 region has the DNA TGTGCCAGCAGCGACTACTATGACATAACAGGGCGGTACGAGCAGTACTTC.

In this sample, this clone turned up once. The rearrangement uses TRBV11-2 and TRBJ2-1, with TRBD1 as a possible D gene (6 bases). Germline V gene lookup returns CDR1 SGHAT and CDR2 FQNNGV. This CDR3 has 15 residues. V lost 1 base and J lost 5, with 12 bases in between. The CDR3 here is CASSLVGGRNNEQFF. The CDR3 coding sequence is TGTGCCAGCAGCTTAGTAGGGGGACGGAACAATGAGCAGTTCTTC.

The chain employs TRBV18 and TRBJ2-1; 9 nucleotides agree with TRBD2. The CDR3 runs 17 residues. CDR1 and CDR2 from the germline V gene are KGHSH and LQKENI. The V segment lost 0 bases and the J segment 0 bases; nucleotides outside the gene matches: 3. CDR3 protein: CASSPPGGRASYNEQFF. DNA for the CDR3: TGTGCCAGCTCACCACCCGGCGGGAGGGCCTCCTACAATGAGCAGTTCTTC.

CDR3 in amino acids: CASSLAATSGSSYHEQFF. The CDR3 DNA sequence: TGTGCCAGCAGCTTGGCCGCCACTAGCGGGAGTTCTTACCATGAGCAGTTCTTC. The genes are TRBV5-6 and TRBJ2-1; 11 nucleotides line up with TRBD2. The V segment lost 0 bases and the J segment 8 bases; nucleotides outside the gene matches: 13. The CDR3 contains 18 residues. CDR1 is SGHDT and CDR2 is YYEEEE in the germline V gene.

This chain connects TRBV4-2 to TRBJ2-2, with D possibly matching TRBD1 (6 bases). Germline-derived CDR1 and CDR2 are LGHNA and YNFKEQ. The CDR3 covers 15 residues. The V end was cut by 1 base, the J end by 3 bases, with 9 bases between. The CDR3 bases are TGTGCCAGCAGCCAAGCCAGGGGAGACACCGGGGAGCTGTTTTTT. This sequence encodes CASSQARGDTGELFF.

The J gene is TRBJ2-7, the V gene TRBV10-1, with 8 bases lining up with TRBD1. Germline V gene lookup returns CDR1 WNHNN and CDR2 SYGVQD (reference sequence). CDR3 length: 12 amino acids. The CDR3 nucleotides read TGCGTCCAGGGGGCGAAATGCTACGAGCAGTACTTC. This translates into CVQGAKCYEQYF.

The DNA of the CDR3 is TGTGCCAGCAATATCTTGGGACGGGAAGCTTTCTTT. Protein: CASNILGREAFF. The genes are TRBV28 and TRBJ1-1; D may be TRBD1 (5 bases). This CDR3 has 12 amino acids. Trimming shortened V by 7 bases and J by 8 bases, and 14 bases separated the two germline ends. Germline CDR1 is MDHEN and CDR2 is SYDVKM.

The chain links TRBV4-2 to TRBJ2-5, with D possibly matching TRBD2 (5 bases). The DNA end favors TRBJ2-7, so the J call may be wrong. This CDR3 is 15 amino acids long. Per germline, CDR1 LGHNA and CDR2 YNFKEQ. The CDR3 spells CASSQEWESGYEQYF. In DNA, the CDR3 is TGTGCCAGCAGCCAAGAGTGGGAGTCGGGGTACGAGCAGTACTTC.

The J gene is TRBJ1-1, the V gene TRBV5-1, with D unresolved. The CDR3 is 15 amino acids. Germline CDR1 and CDR2: SGHRS and YFSETQ. V shed 4 bases and J shed 0 bases, with 13 bases lying between them. The CDR3: CASSPTDSLNTEAFF. DNA for the CDR3: TGCGCCAGCAGCCCCACCGATTCTCTGAACACTGAAGCTTTCTTT.

The V call is TRBV5-1, the J call TRBJ2-7, with a weak D call TRBD2 (6 bases). V lost 0 bases to trimming and J lost 0 bases, with 10 bases between them. This CDR3 has 15 amino acids. Germline assignment: CDR1 SGHRS and CDR2 YFSETQ. CDR3 region: CASSLGGGNSYEQYF. The CDR3 nucleotides are TGCGCCAGCAGCTTGGGCGGAGGGAACTCCTACGAGCAGTACTTC.

This rearrangement joins TRBV28 to TRBJ1-2, with 9 positions matching TRBD1. The CDR3 totals 14 residues. The germline V gene encodes CDR1 MDHEN and CDR2 SYDVKM. This chain's CDR3 is CASTGGSSNYGYTF. The DNA for the CDR3 is TGTGCATCCACAGGGGGCTCTTCAAACTATGGCTACACCTTC.

This sequence joins TRBV2 and TRBJ2-2, with TRBD2 as a possible D gene (5 bases). The CDR3 loop spans 14 amino acids. Germline V gives CDR1 SNHLY, CDR2 FYNNEI. Trimming shortened V by 4 bases and J by 4 bases, and 10 bases separated the two germline ends. The CDR3 DNA reads as TGTGCCAGCAGTGGATTGAGGGTCACCGGGGAGCTGTTTTTT. Translation gives CASSGLRVTGELFF.

The chain joins TRBV6-1 to TRBJ2-7; D is uncertain. Germline assignment: CDR1 MNHNS and CDR2 SASEGT. The ends were cut back, 6 bases at V and 6 bases at J, with 9 bases in the middle. This CDR3 contains 11 residues. CDR3 DNA: TGTGCCAGCAGCAGCCTTCTCGAGCAGTACTTC. It encodes CASSSLLEQYF.

The chain employs TRBV5-1 and TRBJ2-4; weak D call: TRBD1 (5 bases). V was cut by 0 bases and J by 5 bases, with 9 bases left in between. The CDR3 runs 14 residues. The germline V gene encodes CDR1 SGHRS and CDR2 YFSETQ. The CDR3 DNA reads TGCGCCAGCAGCTTGGAGGCCAGGGAAAACATTCAGTACTTC. Translation gives CASSLEARENIQYF.

The chain's CDR3 is CASSPRVSGTGELFF. The CDR3 DNA reads TGTGCCAGCAGCCCCAGGGTTAGCGGTACAGGGGAGCTGTTTTTT. The chain carries TRBV9 and TRBJ2-2, with D possibly being TRBD2 (6 bases). Germline V CDR1 and CDR2: SGDLS, YYNGEE. Trimming cost V 4 bases and J 8 bases, with 18 bases left between them. The CDR3 sequence is 15 residues long.

This chain links TRBV6-5 with TRBJ1-5; weak D call: TRBD1 (5 bases). V lost 5 bases to trimming and J lost 0 bases, with 11 bases between them. The CDR3 sequence is 15 residues long. Germline V gene sequence: CDR1 MNHEY, CDR2 SVGAGI. CDR3 DNA: TGTGCCAGCAGTGTGGGACTGAATAGCAATCAGCCCCAGCATTTT. Amino acids: CASSVGLNSNQPQHF.

The genes are TRBV6-1 and TRBJ2-7; 9 nucleotides line up with TRBD1. Looked up from germline, CDR1 is MNHNS and CDR2 is SASEGT. The CDR3 sequence is 15 residues long. V lost 6 bases to trimming and J lost 5 bases; unmatched junction nucleotides: 11. The CDR3 DNA sequence: TGTGCCAGCAGCTTAGTACAGGGGGCAACGAACGAGCAGTACTTC. This codes for CASSLVQGATNEQYF.

This chain connects TRBV11-3 to TRBJ2-6; TRBD1 aligns across 7 bases. This CDR3 has 17 amino acids. In germline, CDR1 is SGHNT, CDR2 YENEEA. V shed 4 bases, J shed 2 bases, and the junction held 8 bases outside the gene matches. Written as DNA, the CDR3 is TGTGCCAGCAGCTGGACAGGTTCACAACCTGGGGCCAACGTCCTGACTTTC. Translation: CASSWTGSQPGANVLTF.

This clone was found a few times. The gene calls are TRBV11-3 and TRBJ2-3; 16 nucleotides agree with TRBD2. The germline V gene encodes CDR1 SGHNT and CDR2 YENEEA. This CDR3 region has 18 residues. After removal of 5 bases from V and 2 bases from J, the junction contained 7 bases not matched to a gene. The CDR3 loop reads CASSAGTSGRADTDTQYF. The CDR3 DNA sequence: TGTGCCAGCAGCGCCGGGACTAGCGGGAGGGCCGACACAGATACGCAGTATTTT.

The chain uses TRBV4-3 and TRBJ2-1, with TRBD2 as a possible D gene (6 bases). V gave up 2 bases and J gave up 11 bases, with 13 bases separating them. Germline CDR1 reads LGHNA; CDR2 reads YSLEER. The length of the CDR3 is 13 residues. The CDR3 region has the DNA TGCGCCAGCAGCCAATACCCCGGGACTCAGCAGTTCTTC. Translation: CASSQYPGTQQFF.

The gene calls are TRBV6-1 and TRBJ1-1; 8 bases map to TRBD1. The V gene end was trimmed by 8 bases and the J gene end by 4 bases; junction bases not matched to a gene: 9. Germline CDR1 reads MNHNS; CDR2 reads SASEGT. This CDR3 comprises 14 residues. CDR3: CASDKDRVSTEAFF. The CDR3 DNA sequence: TGTGCCAGCGATAAGGACAGGGTTTCCACTGAAGCTTTCTTT.

V and J are TRBV21-1 and TRBJ2-7; the table's D call, TRBD2, was not checked against the DNA. TRBV21-1 is described as a pseudogene. This CDR3 is 12 amino acids long. In DNA form, the CDR3 reads TGTGCCAGCATACTAGCGAGCTACGAGCAGTACTTC. Translating it yields CASILASYEQYF.

The chain recombines TRBV5-4 with TRBJ2-3; no clear D. V was pared by 1 base and J by 3 bases, with 9 bases between. Germline V lookup: CDR1 SGHNT, CDR2 YYREEE (reference sequence). The length of the CDR3 is 14 residues. CDR3 sequence: CASSLSFRTDTQYF. In DNA, the CDR3 is TGTGCCAGCAGCTTGAGTTTCAGGACAGATACGCAGTATTTT.

The chain carries TRBV28 and TRBJ2-7; the D is unclear. V lost 5 bases and J lost 0, with 11 bases in between. In germline, CDR1 is MDHEN, CDR2 SYDVKM. The CDR3 is 14 amino acids. CDR3 sequence: CASSASPDSYEQYF. In nucleotides, the CDR3 is TGTGCCAGCAGTGCCTCGCCGGACTCCTACGAGCAGTACTTC.

The rearrangement joins TRBV30 to TRBJ2-3; unclear D gene. This CDR3 is 12 amino acids long. V was shortened by 3 bases and J by 3 bases, with 7 bases between the two germline ends. Looked up from germline, CDR1 is GTSNPN and CDR2 is SVGIG (reference sequence). CDR3 in DNA: TGTGCCTGGAGCGGTGGGACAGATACGCAGTATTTT. Protein: CAWSGGTDTQYF.

The chain couples TRBV18 to TRBJ1-4, with a weak D call TRBD1 (6 bases). CDR3 size: 15 residues. Trimming shortened V by 3 bases and J by 4 bases, and 12 bases separated the two germline ends. CDR1 is KGHSH, CDR2 LQKENI, per germline. The CDR3 spells CASSPRQAHNEKLFF. As DNA, the CDR3 is TGTGCCAGCTCACCTCGACAGGCCCATAATGAAAAACTGTTTTTT.

V usage is TRBV27 and J usage is TRBJ2-2; 13 positions agree with TRBD2. Germline CDR1 and CDR2: MNHEY and SMNVEV (reference sequence). V lost 6 bases to trimming and J lost 4 bases; unmatched junction nucleotides: 11. This CDR3 is built from 18 residues. Here the CDR3 DNA reads TGTGCCAGCAGACCCTTAGGACTAGCGGGAGTCGGCACCGGGGAGCTGTTTTTT. It is translated as CASRPLGLAGVGTGELFF.